These T cell receptor beta chains were read from a single sample in a study of T cells after yellow fever vaccination. TCRdb redid the calling of the 5' RACE reads with MiXCR, one entry per CDR3 protein. This sample has approximately 300,000 distinct CDR3 sequences, with 6.5% to 8.5% found just once. The source was PBMCs, collected 35 to 50 days after the first yellow fever vaccination. These receptors were taken from a man aged 18 to 30 who received the YFV17D yellow fever vaccine. CDR3s include the opening cysteine and the closing phenylalanine or tryptophan. Each record gives: clone size, V gene, J gene, D gene, CDR3 DNA, CDR3 protein. A D gene is named only where the DNA matches it firmly. Not every row has a clone size; where given, it reads once, few, many or a size class.

clone_size: few; v_call: TRBV2; j_call: TRBJ2-1; d_call: NA; cdr3_nt: TGTGCCACGACTCGAAGGGGGGGGGAGTCAAAATTCTTC; cdr3_aa: CATTRRGGESKFF
clone_size: NA; v_call: TRBV5-4; j_call: TRBJ2-5; d_call: NA; cdr3_nt: TGTGCCAGCAGCCTCTTGGGGGCTCCGGAAGAGACCCAGTACTTC; cdr3_aa: CASSLLGAPEETQYF
clone_size: NA; v_call: TRBV9; j_call: TRBJ2-1; d_call: NA; cdr3_nt: TGTGCCAGCAGCGTAGAGGGCGGGTCCTACAATGAGCAGTTCTTC; cdr3_aa: CASSVEGGSYNEQFF
clone_size: few; v_call: TRBV27; j_call: TRBJ2-3; d_call: NA; cdr3_nt: TGTGCCAGCAGTTTAGCTAGTTTGGCGGATACGCAGTATTTT; cdr3_aa: CASSLASLADTQYF
clone_size: few; v_call: TRBV20-1; j_call: TRBJ2-3; d_call: NA; cdr3_nt: TGCAGTGCTGAGGGGATCCTGGCAGATACGCAGTATTTT; cdr3_aa: CSAEGILADTQYF
clone_size: few; v_call: TRBV20-1; j_call: TRBJ2-1; d_call: TRBD2; cdr3_nt: TGCAGTGCTTCCGGGACTAGCGGGGCCTACAATGAGCAGTTCTTC; cdr3_aa: CSASGTSGAYNEQFF
clone_size: few; v_call: TRBV20-1; j_call: TRBJ1-2; d_call: NA; cdr3_nt: TGCAGTGCTGAGGGTTTTGGCTACACCTTC; cdr3_aa: CSAEGFGYTF
clone_size: NA; v_call: TRBV7-2; j_call: TRBJ2-1; d_call: TRBD1; cdr3_nt: TGTGCCAGCAGCTTAATTCCGGGACAGGGGTACAATGAGCAGTTCTTC; cdr3_aa: CASSLIPGQGYNEQFF
clone_size: NA; v_call: TRBV12-5; j_call: TRBJ2-3; d_call: NA; cdr3_nt: TGTGCTAGTGGTTTGAGCGCAGATACGCAGTATTTT; cdr3_aa: CASGLSADTQYF
clone_size: few; v_call: TRBV19; j_call: TRBJ1-1; d_call: NA; cdr3_nt: TGTGCCACCAGACGTCAACAGGGTGGGGGAACTGAAGCTTTCTTT; cdr3_aa: CATRRQQGGGTEAFF
clone_size: many; v_call: TRBV11-2; j_call: TRBJ1-1; d_call: TRBD1; cdr3_nt: TGTGCCAGCAGCTTCGCACAGGGGTACACTGAAGCTTTCTTT; cdr3_aa: CASSFAQGYTEAFF
clone_size: NA; v_call: TRBV30; j_call: TRBJ2-1; d_call: TRBD2; cdr3_nt: TGTGCCTGGAGTAGCCCGGGACTAGCGGCCCCCTACAATGAGCAGTTCTTC; cdr3_aa: CAWSSPGLAAPYNEQFF
clone_size: many; v_call: TRBV29-1; j_call: TRBJ1-2; d_call: TRBD1; cdr3_nt: TGCAGCGCTGACCCCCAACAGGGGGCGGGCTACACCTTC; cdr3_aa: CSADPQQGAGYTF
clone_size: NA; v_call: TRBV5-1; j_call: TRBJ1-3; d_call: TRBD1; cdr3_nt: TGCGCCAGCAGCCTACGGGACAGTTTAAGCTCTGGAAACACCATATATTTT; cdr3_aa: CASSLRDSLSSGNTIYF
clone_size: NA; v_call: TRBV5-1; j_call: TRBJ2-2; d_call: NA; cdr3_nt: TGCGCCAGCTCGCCTTACCGACAGGCCCCTGGGATCGGGGAGCTGTTTTTT; cdr3_aa: CASSPYRQAPGIGELFF
clone_size: few; v_call: TRBV20-1; j_call: TRBJ2-1; d_call: TRBD1; cdr3_nt: TGCAGTGCTCTCCCGGGACAGGCTGACAATGAGCAGTTCTTC; cdr3_aa: CSALPGQADNEQFF
clone_size: many; v_call: TRBV7-2; j_call: TRBJ1-2; d_call: NA; cdr3_nt: TGTGCCAGCGAGCACAGCACCATAGGTGGCTACACCTTC; cdr3_aa: CASEHSTIGGYTF
clone_size: NA; v_call: TRBV11-2; j_call: TRBJ2-3; d_call: TRBD2; cdr3_nt: TGTGCCAGCAGCTTAGCCCTAGCGGGGGGCACAGATACGCAGTATTTT; cdr3_aa: CASSLALAGGTDTQYF
clone_size: NA; v_call: TRBV7-3; j_call: TRBJ2-3; d_call: TRBD1; cdr3_nt: TGTGCCAGCAGCCAGAACAGGGGGACAAACACAGATACGCAGTATTTT; cdr3_aa: CASSQNRGTNTDTQYF
clone_size: few; v_call: TRBV6-1; j_call: TRBJ1-2; d_call: NA; cdr3_nt: TGTGCCAGCAGTACAAACAGACAGGCAAATGGCTACACCTTC; cdr3_aa: CASSTNRQANGYTF
clone_size: few; v_call: TRBV3-1; j_call: TRBJ1-1; d_call: TRBD1; cdr3_nt: TGTGCCAGCAGCCGATCCCCGGGACAGGGGGTCACTGAAGCTTTCTTT; cdr3_aa: CASSRSPGQGVTEAFF
clone_size: few; v_call: TRBV29-1; j_call: TRBJ2-3; d_call: NA; cdr3_nt: TGCAGCGTCGCCGGAGGAGGGGAGGAGACAGATACGCAGTATTTT; cdr3_aa: CSVAGGGEETDTQYF
clone_size: few; v_call: TRBV11-2; j_call: TRBJ2-7; d_call: TRBD1; cdr3_nt: TGTGCCAGCAGCTCATACGCAACGACAGGGTCCGAGCAGTACTTC; cdr3_aa: CASSSYATTGSEQYF
clone_size: few; v_call: TRBV7-9; j_call: TRBJ2-7; d_call: NA; cdr3_nt: TGTGCCAGCAGCTTAGCGCAGCTGCCGGGGGCCTACGAGCAGTACTTC; cdr3_aa: CASSLAQLPGAYEQYF
clone_size: few; v_call: TRBV19; j_call: TRBJ2-1; d_call: TRBD1; cdr3_nt: TGTGCCAGTAATTGGCCGGGACAGGGCAGCAATGAGCAGTTCTTC; cdr3_aa: CASNWPGQGSNEQFF
clone_size: many; v_call: TRBV5-1; j_call: TRBJ2-2; d_call: NA; cdr3_nt: TGCGCCAGCAGCTTGGGACTTAGAGACACCGGGGAGCTGTTTTTT; cdr3_aa: CASSLGLRDTGELFF
clone_size: NA; v_call: TRBV6-5; j_call: TRBJ2-3; d_call: NA; cdr3_nt: TGTGCCAGCAAGTTAGGAGTCGCCCAGGAGGCAGATACGCAGTATTTT; cdr3_aa: CASKLGVAQEADTQYF
clone_size: NA; v_call: TRBV20-1; j_call: TRBJ2-5; d_call: NA; cdr3_nt: TGCAGTGCGCGGGACAGCCGTCGGGAGACCCAGTACTTC; cdr3_aa: CSARDSRRETQYF
clone_size: few; v_call: TRBV6-1; j_call: TRBJ1-1; d_call: TRBD1; cdr3_nt: TGTGCCAGCAGTGAACGACAGGGGGCCAACACTGAAGCTTTCTTT; cdr3_aa: CASSERQGANTEAFF
clone_size: many; v_call: TRBV10-3; j_call: TRBJ2-7; d_call: TRBD2; cdr3_nt: TGTGCCATCAGTGAGTCGCTAGCGGGGGACCACTCCTACGAGCAGTACTTC; cdr3_aa: CAISESLAGDHSYEQYF
clone_size: NA; v_call: TRBV5-1; j_call: TRBJ2-7; d_call: NA; cdr3_nt: TGCGCCAGCAGCTTTATGCAGCCTGATCCATACGAGCAGTACTTC; cdr3_aa: CASSFMQPDPYEQYF
clone_size: NA; v_call: TRBV12-3/TRBV12-4; j_call: TRBJ2-7; d_call: NA; cdr3_nt: TGTGCCAGCAGTGGTGGCCTTCGGTCCTACGAGCAGTACTTC; cdr3_aa: CASSGGLRSYEQYF
clone_size: many; v_call: TRBV27; j_call: TRBJ2-6; d_call: NA; cdr3_nt: TGTGCCAGCACCTCAGCTAGGCAGAGTTCCTCTGGGGCCAACGTCCTGACTTTC; cdr3_aa: CASTSARQSSSGANVLTF
clone_size: NA; v_call: TRBV5-1; j_call: TRBJ2-5; d_call: NA; cdr3_nt: TGCGCCAGCAGCTTGGCCGTAGGGGTCCAAGAGACCCAGTACTTC; cdr3_aa: CASSLAVGVQETQYF
clone_size: few; v_call: TRBV5-1; j_call: TRBJ2-3; d_call: TRBD1; cdr3_nt: TGCGCCAGCAGCTCAACAGGGGGAGATACGCAGTATTTT; cdr3_aa: CASSSTGGDTQYF
clone_size: few; v_call: TRBV5-1; j_call: TRBJ2-5; d_call: NA; cdr3_nt: TGCGCCAGCAGCCCGGGCGTGGGGCCGAGGAAACAAGAGACCCAGTACTTC; cdr3_aa: CASSPGVGPRKQETQYF
clone_size: many; v_call: TRBV14; j_call: TRBJ2-3; d_call: NA; cdr3_nt: TGTGCCAGCAGCCTTAGTAGGTTCCCTACGCAGTATTTT; cdr3_aa: CASSLSRFPTQYF
clone_size: few; v_call: TRBV5-1; j_call: TRBJ1-5; d_call: NA; cdr3_nt: TGCGCCAGCAGCTTGGCCGGGGTGGGTCAGCCCCAGCATTTT; cdr3_aa: CASSLAGVGQPQHF
clone_size: NA; v_call: TRBV7-3; j_call: TRBJ2-3; d_call: TRBD2; cdr3_nt: TGTGCCAGCAGCTTAGGGACTATTAGTGGTACGCAGTATTTT; cdr3_aa: CASSLGTISGTQYF
clone_size: many; v_call: TRBV4-3; j_call: TRBJ2-2; d_call: NA; cdr3_nt: TGCGCCAGCAGCAGGGGTCCAGGGGCGGACACCGGGGAGCTGTTTTTT; cdr3_aa: CASSRGPGADTGELFF
clone_size: NA; v_call: TRBV12-3/TRBV12-4; j_call: TRBJ2-2; d_call: NA; cdr3_nt: TGTGCCAGCAGTATAAATCTGGGAACAGGGGAGCTGTTTTTT; cdr3_aa: CASSINLGTGELFF
clone_size: NA; v_call: TRBV4-3; j_call: TRBJ2-5; d_call: TRBD2; cdr3_nt: TGCGCCAGCAGCCAGTCACTAGCGGACCAAGAGACCCAGTACTTC; cdr3_aa: CASSQSLADQETQYF
clone_size: many; v_call: TRBV29-1; j_call: TRBJ2-2; d_call: TRBD1; cdr3_nt: TGCAGCGCTTCTAACAGGGGGAAGTCACCTGGGGAGCTGTTTTTT; cdr3_aa: CSASNRGKSPGELFF
clone_size: NA; v_call: TRBV29-1; j_call: TRBJ2-6; d_call: NA; cdr3_nt: TGCAGCGTTGAAGAAAGAGGGGTCGGGGCCAACGTCCTGACTTTC; cdr3_aa: CSVEERGVGANVLTF
clone_size: many; v_call: TRBV5-4; j_call: TRBJ1-6; d_call: NA; cdr3_nt: TGTGCCAGCAGTTCGGGGAATTCACCCCTCCACTTT; cdr3_aa: CASSSGNSPLHF
clone_size: NA; v_call: TRBV5-4; j_call: TRBJ2-3; d_call: NA; cdr3_nt: TGTGCCAGCAGTTCCCAGACGGATCCCCCAGATACGCAGTATTTT; cdr3_aa: CASSSQTDPPDTQYF
clone_size: NA; v_call: TRBV7-3; j_call: TRBJ2-1; d_call: TRBD1; cdr3_nt: TGTGCCAGCAGCTTGAACAGGGGCGATGAGCAGTTCTTC; cdr3_aa: CASSLNRGDEQFF
clone_size: few; v_call: TRBV4-3; j_call: TRBJ2-1; d_call: TRBD2; cdr3_nt: TGCGCCAGCAGCCAAGAGGGGCGGGGGGGGAATGAGCAGTTCTTC; cdr3_aa: CASSQEGRGGNEQFF
clone_size: NA; v_call: TRBV6-2/TRBV6-3; j_call: TRBJ2-3; d_call: TRBD2; cdr3_nt: TGTGCCAGCAGGTCTACTAGCGGGGGGCTCCATACGCAGTATTTT; cdr3_aa: CASRSTSGGLHTQYF
clone_size: few; v_call: TRBV20-1; j_call: TRBJ1-4; d_call: TRBD1; cdr3_nt: TGCAGTGCTAGAAATTCAGGGGGTCGAAATGAAAAACTGTTTTTT; cdr3_aa: CSARNSGGRNEKLFF